The present TCR beta chain was sequenced within a study of T cells in Graves' hyperthyroidism and ophthalmopathy. Overall study: Peripheral blood draws took place at initial diagnosis, ahead of any treatment.

This clonotype was seen repeatedly, ten times or more. Antigen unknown. Findings and caveats of the study: Blood also showed most of the thyroid clonotypes that were expanded above 0.001.

RNA transcripts provided the source from which TCR beta CDR3 regions were amplified. TCR CDR3 regions were first amplified by RT-PCR with HTBI primers. TCRdb reanalysed the multiplex PCR reads using MiXCR and keeps one entry per CDR3 protein. The data contain 500,000 to 550,000 distinct CDR3 sequences, around 20% of them seen just once; the ten biggest clones take up about 30%. Across 18 months, stable Graves' hyperthyroidism was marked by no progression to ophthalmopathy. The CDR3 consists of 13 residues. The V end was cut by 5 bases, the J end by 6 bases, with 10 bases between. The germline CDR1 and CDR2 sequences are SNHLY and FYNNEI.

The chain has TRBV2 and TRBJ2-2; D unresolved. Source material: blood. The TCR comes from a man aged 18-30 years with Graves' hyperthyroidism. CDR3 DNA sequence: TGTGCCAGCAGTCCTCCCCGATCCGGGGAGCTGTTTTTT. Amino acids: CASSPPRSGELFF.